What follows are 9 T cell receptor beta chains derived from one specimen sequenced in a study of CD8+ T cells in alopecia areata. The treatment was: oral pan-JAK inhibitor, 5-10 mg twice daily. Sequencing relied on a cDNA template that was reverse transcribed from extracted RNA. The method was immunoSEQ multiplex PCR; TCRdb's version includes in-frame clones alone and lacks a portion of them. The repertoire has about 130,000 clones, 50% to 65% of them found once; the top ten carry roughly 15%. The sequencing used CD8+ T cells sorted from blood, collected at week 4, from a patient treated with tofacitinib. These receptors were obtained from a human donor with alopecia areata.

The rearrangement uses TRBV11-2 and TRBJ2-7, with D uncertain. The CDR3 spans 13 residues. Per germline, CDR1 SGHAT and CDR2 FQNNGV. Trimming pared 1 base from V and 2 bases from J, leaving 6 bases between. In DNA form, the CDR3 reads TGTGCCAGCAGCTTAGTTACAGCCTACGAGCAGTACTTC. Translation: CASSLVTAYEQYF.

V usage is TRBV27 and J usage is TRBJ2-5; 7 nucleotides match TRBD2. V lost 0 bases and J lost 4; bases outside the gene matches: 8. The CDR3 consists of 16 residues. CDR1 is MNHEY and CDR2 is SMNVEV in the germline V gene (reference sequence). CDR3: CASSLSITGGRETQYF. DNA for the CDR3: TGTGCCAGCAGTTTATCTATCACGGGGGGTAGAGAGACCCAGTACTTC.

This clone was seen at least ten times. V is TRBV5-1 and J is TRBJ1-1; no clear D. CDR3 size: 14 residues. Between the trimmed V and J ends, which lost 2 bases and 6 bases, there was a span of 14 bases. The germline V gene encodes CDR1 SGHRS and CDR2 YFSETQ. The CDR3 DNA is TGCGCCAGCAGCTTAAGCACCGGGCTGCCTGAAGCTTTCTTT. Residues: CASSLSTGLPEAFF.

This chain connects TRBV7-9 to TRBJ1-1; no reliable D call. Trimming took 2 bases from V and 14 from J, leaving 15 bases between them. The CDR3 length is 12 residues. Germline V lookup: CDR1 SEHNR, CDR2 FQNEAQ (reference sequence). The CDR3: CASSLTSQPYFF. The CDR3 DNA follows: TGTGCCAGCAGCTTAACCTCACAACCCTACTTCTTT.

The chain has TRBV6-4 and TRBJ2-3; D tentatively reads TRBD1 or TRBD2 (6 bases each). V gave up 8 bases and J gave up 6 bases, with 15 bases separating them. This CDR3 region has 13 residues. CDR1 is MRHNA and CDR2 is SNTAGT in the germline V gene. As DNA, the CDR3 is TGTGCCAGCCTGGCAGGGGAGGTGGATACGCAGTATTTT. Protein sequence: CASLAGEVDTQYF.

On this clone itself: Given a far larger clone just one base away, this is likely a sequencing read error. The V and J genes are TRBV7-2 and TRBJ1-2; the D gene is possibly TRBD1 (5 bases). The CDR3 is 13 amino acids. Germline CDR1 reads SGHTA; CDR2 reads FQGNSA. The CDR3 bases are TGTGCCAGCAGCTTAGTGGGGACTCACCTTCTGGGTTTC. Amino acids: CASSLVGTHLLGF.

V and J are TRBV19 and TRBJ1-5, with 8 bases matching TRBD1. Trimming at V came to 5 bases and at J to 6 bases, leaving 9 bases not matched to a gene. The CDR3 consists of 15 residues. Per the germline V gene, CDR1 is LNHDA and CDR2 is SQIVND (reference sequence). The DNA for the CDR3 is TGTGCCAGTAGTTTCGGACAGGGTGTGAGTCAGCCCCAGCATTTT. This encodes CASSFGQGVSQPQHF.

A word on this clone: The same CDR3 is also encoded by other DNA sequences in this sample. This sequence joins TRBV13 and TRBJ2-7; no firm D call. Trimming took 0 bases from V and 0 from J, leaving 3 bases between them. The CDR3 loop spans 13 amino acids. Germline CDR1 PRHDT, CDR2 FYEKMQ (reference sequence). Here the CDR3 reads CASSLGSSYEQYF. The DNA for the CDR3 is TGTGCCAGCAGCTTAGGGAGCTCCTACGAGCAGTACTTC.

Only a few counts were recorded for this clone. The chain employs TRBV5-1 and TRBJ1-1; D is unclear. V was cut by 0 bases and J by 4 bases, with 16 bases left in between. Germline V gives CDR1 SGHRS, CDR2 YFSETQ. The CDR3 is 16 amino acids. CDR3 region: CASSLDRALAGTEAFF. CDR3 coding DNA: TGCGCCAGCAGCTTGGATCGGGCCTTGGCGGGCACTGAAGCTTTCTTT.